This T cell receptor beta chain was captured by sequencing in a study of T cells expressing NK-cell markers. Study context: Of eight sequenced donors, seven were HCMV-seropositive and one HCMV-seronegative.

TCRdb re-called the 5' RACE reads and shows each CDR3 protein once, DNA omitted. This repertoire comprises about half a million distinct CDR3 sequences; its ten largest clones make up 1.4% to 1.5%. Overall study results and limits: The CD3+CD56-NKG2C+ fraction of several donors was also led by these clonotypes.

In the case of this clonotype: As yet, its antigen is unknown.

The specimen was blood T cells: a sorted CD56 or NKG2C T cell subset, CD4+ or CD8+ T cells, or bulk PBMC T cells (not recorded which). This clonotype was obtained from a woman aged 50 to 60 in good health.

CDR3 in amino acids: CASSFVGLAGFTDTQYF. This chain connects TRBV12-3 or TRBV12-4 to TRBJ2-3; there is no DNA to check the TCRdb D call of TRBD2. This CDR3 is 17 amino acids long.